The rows below give T cell receptor beta chains drawn from one sample of a study of PD-1 blockade in mismatch repair-deficient tumors. Some clones are missing from TCRdb's copy, which holds only in-frame ones; the method was immunoSEQ multiplex PCR. The table records under 75,000 clones, around 88% of them present only once. The sample consisted of peripheral blood, taken 52 weeks after starting pembrolizumab. The receptors were gathered from an adult with mismatch repair-deficient cancer. Each CDR3 is given with its conserved first and last residue. Each record gives: D gene, J gene, V gene, clone size, CDR3 DNA, CDR3 protein. D genes are given only for firm matches. Rows may omit the clone size; those that give it use once, few, many or a size class.

TRBD2 | TRBJ2-1 | TRBV19 | . | TGTGCCAGTAGAGAGATAGCGGGAGTCAATGAGCAGTTCTTC | CASREIAGVNEQFF
. | TRBJ1-1 | TRBV7-2 | . | TGTGCCAGCAGCTTAGGAACGAACACTGAAGCTTTCTTT | CASSLGTNTEAFF
. | TRBJ2-7 | TRBV14 | . | TGTGCCAGCAGCCAAGATTCAGCTAGCTACTACGAGCAGTACTTC | CASSQDSASYYEQYF
. | TRBJ1-5 | TRBV5-1 | . | TGCGCCAGCAGCTTCCGGGGGTACCCGGATCAGCCCCAGCATTTT | CASSFRGYPDQPQHF
. | TRBJ2-3 | TRBV11-2 | . | TGTGCCAGCAGCTTAGAGGTGGGGCATACGCAGTATTTT | CASSLEVGHTQYF
. | TRBJ1-2 | TRBV19 | . | TGTGCCAGTAGTATCCCAGGGAACGGCTACACCTTC | CASSIPGNGYTF
. | TRBJ2-1 | TRBV6-5 | . | TGTGCCAGCAGTTACTCTGAGGGTATACGCAATGAGCAGTTCTTC | CASSYSEGIRNEQFF
TRBD2 | TRBJ2-1 | TRBV6-5 | . | TGTGCCAGCAGTTGGACTAGCGTCTACAATGAGCAGTTCTTC | CASSWTSVYNEQFF
. | TRBJ2-5 | TRBV4-3 | . | TGCGCCAGCAGCCAAGATAGGGAGACCCAGTACTTC | CASSQDRETQYF
. | TRBJ1-2 | TRBV23-1 | . | TGCGCCAGCAGTCCCCGTGGAGAGGACTATGGCTACACCTTC | CASSPRGEDYGYTF
TRBD1 | TRBJ2-1 | TRBV6-6 | . | TGTGCCAGCAGTTACCCCAGGACAGGGGTCAACAATGAGCAGTTCTTC | CASSYPRTGVNNEQFF
TRBD1 | TRBJ2-5 | TRBV4-1 | . | TGCGCCAGCAGCCAGGGGGACAGCCGAGAGACCCAGTACTTC | CASSQGDSRETQYF
. | TRBJ2-7 | TRBV4-3 | . | TGCGCCAGCAGCCAAGATCTCTATTCAGCTAGGTGGAGCTCCTACGAGCAGTACTTC | CASSQDLYSARWSSYEQYF
TRBD2 | TRBJ2-3 | TRBV6-6 | . | TGTGCCTGCCAGGGCGGCGAGCGGGACACAGATACGCAGTATTTT | CACQGGERDTDTQYF
. | TRBJ2-7 | TRBV6-5 | once | TGTGCCAGCAGTCAAAAGTCTTGGCAGTACTTC | CASSQKSWQYF
TRBD1 | TRBJ2-6 | TRBV5-6 | once | TGTGCCAGCAGCCAACCGGGACAGATAGTATCTGGGGCCAACGTCCTGACTTTC | CASSQPGQIVSGANVLTF
. | TRBJ1-4 | TRBV2 | . | TGTGCCAGCAATGACGGAGAACATGAAAAACTGTTTTTT | CASNDGEHEKLFF
. | TRBJ1-2 | TRBV28 | . | TGTGCCAGCAGTTTGACATTCCCTAACTATGGCTACACCTTC | CASSLTFPNYGYTF
. | TRBJ2-1 | TRBV4-2 | once | TGTGCCAGCAGCCAAGGATCACTAGGAGGAGAGGATGAGCAGTTCTTC | CASSQGSLGGEDEQFF
. | TRBJ2-2 | TRBV11-2 | . | TGTGCCAGCAGCTTAGATCTTTCAGGGAGAGACGCCGGGGAGCTGTTTTTT | CASSLDLSGRDAGELFF
TRBD1 | TRBJ1-5 | TRBV4-3 | once | TGCGCCAGCAGCCAATACAGGGGGTCGAGTCAGCCCCAGCATTTT | CASSQYRGSSQPQHF
. | TRBJ1-1 | TRBV9 | . | TGTGCCAGCAGCGTACGGGTCGGGATGAACACTGAAGCTTTCTTT | CASSVRVGMNTEAFF
. | TRBJ2-1 | TRBV14 | . | TGTGCCAGCAGCCAGGGATACTCCTACAATGAGCAGTTCTTC | CASSQGYSYNEQFF